The 23 T cell receptor beta chains presented below share a single source sample, sequenced in a study of blood T cell repertoires in COVID-19. Repertoires were generated with immunoSEQ multiplex PCR, while TCRdb's copy carries only in-frame clones and drops some. This sample yields 150,000 to 200,000 clones, of which approximately 83% are seen a single time; around 8.2% belongs to the top ten. Material for sequencing was peripheral blood. These receptors came from a man aged 55 to 70 with acute or convalescent COVID-19.

The chain has TRBV7-2 and TRBJ2-2; no firm D call. This CDR3 is 14 amino acids long. V lost 3 bases, J lost 3 bases, and 8 bases lay in between. Germline V gene lookup returns CDR1 SGHTA and CDR2 FQGNSA. The CDR3 protein is CASSFFRDTGELFF. CDR3 DNA sequence: TGTGCCAGCAGCTTTTTTCGGGACACCGGGGAGCTGTTTTTT.

V usage is TRBV19 and J usage is TRBJ2-7; weak D call: TRBD2 (6 bases). The CDR3 loop spans 15 amino acids. V was clipped by 3 bases and J by 4 bases, with 16 bases between them. Germline V lookup: CDR1 LNHDA, CDR2 SQIVND (reference sequence). The CDR3 sequence: CASSIGGGVTYEQYF. The CDR3 DNA reads TGTGCCAGTAGTATCGGAGGAGGGGTTACATACGAGCAGTACTTC. Variable domain in full (rest from reference TRBV19 and TRBJ2-7): DGGITQSPKYLFRKEGQNVTLSCEQNLNHDAMYWYRQDPGQGLRLIYYSQIVNDFQKGDIAEGYSVSREKKESFPLTVTSAQKNPTAFYLCASSIGGGVTYEQYFGPGTRLTVT.

The chain recombines TRBV11-2 with TRBJ2-7, with D perhaps TRBD2 (5 bases). Trimming shortened V by 1 base and J by 2 bases, and 9 bases separated the two germline ends. The CDR3 is made up of 14 amino acids. Germline V lookup: CDR1 SGHAT, CDR2 FQNNGV. CDR3 DNA sequence: TGTGCCAGCAGCTTAGCACTGGGAGCCTACGAGCAGTACTTC. Amino acid sequence: CASSLALGAYEQYF.

The chain is built from TRBV5-1 and TRBJ2-5; D is undetermined. The CDR3 runs 15 residues. Germline-derived CDR1 and CDR2 are SGHRS and YFSETQ. Trimming left V 3 bases short and J 1 base short, with 13 bases between. The CDR3, as DNA: TGCGCCAGCAGCTCGTCTCCGAACGGCCAAGAGACCCAGTACTTC. It yields the protein CASSSSPNGQETQYF.

J is TRBJ2-7 and V is TRBV18, with 10 positions matching TRBD2. Trimming removed 3 bases from V and 3 bases from J; junction bases left unmatched: 5. The CDR3 length is 15 residues. From germline, CDR1 is KGHSH and CDR2 LQKENI. The CDR3 here is CASSPSGTSDYEQYF. The CDR3 DNA is TGTGCCAGCTCACCTTCCGGGACTAGCGACTACGAGCAGTACTTC. The full variable domain, rest sourced from reference TRBV18 and TRBJ2-7, is NAGVMQNPRHLVRRRGQEARLRCSPMKGHSHVYWYRQLPEEGLKFMVYLQKENIIDESGMPKERFSAEFPKEGPSILRIQQVVRGDSAAYFCASSPSGTSDYEQYFGPGTRLTVT.

The J gene is TRBJ2-2, the V gene TRBV29-1; TRBD2 might be the D (6 bases). CDR3 length: 13 residues. Germline loops: CDR1 SQVTM, CDR2 ANQGSEA. V was shortened by 6 bases and J by 4 bases, with 12 bases between the two germline ends. The CDR3 DNA reads TGCAGCGTCGGGGGACCGGGCACCGGGGAGCTGTTTTTT. It specifies CSVGGPGTGELFF.

This clone was recorded a few times. V is TRBV9 and J is TRBJ2-3; D is possibly TRBD1 (6 bases). Trimming removed 3 bases at V and 0 bases at J, with 11 bases between. The CDR3 has 15 residues. Germline-derived CDR1 and CDR2 are SGDLS and YYNGEE. The CDR3 DNA reads as TGTGCCAGCAGCGCCGGACAGTACAGCACAGATACGCAGTATTTT. Translated, it gives CASSAGQYSTDTQYF.

The chain is built from TRBV30 and TRBJ1-5; D possibly corresponds to TRBD1 (6 bases). Trimming shortened V by 1 base and J by 0 bases, and 13 bases separated the two germline ends. Looked up from germline, CDR1 is GTSNPN and CDR2 is SVGIG (reference sequence). The CDR3 has 16 amino acids. The CDR3 is CAWSDYLQGSNQPQHF. As DNA, the CDR3 is TGTGCCTGGAGTGATTACTTACAGGGTAGCAATCAGCCCCAGCATTTT.

The chain couples TRBV9 to TRBJ1-6; no reliable D call. V dropped 0 bases and J dropped 0 bases, with 10 bases sitting between them. Germline-derived CDR1 and CDR2 are SGDLS and YYNGEE. The CDR3 covers 17 residues. CDR3 region: CASSVAPGSSYNSPLHF. The CDR3, as DNA: TGTGCCAGCAGCGTAGCTCCGGGTAGCTCCTATAATTCACCCCTCCACTTT.

The chain links TRBV5-1 to TRBJ2-5, with 9 bases that match TRBD2. From germline, CDR1 is SGHRS and CDR2 YFSETQ. CDR3 length: 16 residues. Trimming removed 2 bases from V and 4 bases from J; junction bases left unmatched: 9. The chain's CDR3 is CASSFLPSGVTETQYF. The CDR3 bases are TGCGCCAGCAGCTTTCTGCCTAGCGGGGTAACAGAGACCCAGTACTTC.

The chain is built from TRBV14 and TRBJ2-7, with a weak D call TRBD2 (5 bases). V dropped 4 bases and J dropped 0 bases, with 16 bases sitting between them. CDR1 is SGHDN and CDR2 is FVKESK in the germline V gene. The CDR3 consists of 16 residues. In DNA form, the CDR3 reads TGTGCCAGCAGCCGGATCCGGACTGAGAGCTCCTACGAGCAGTACTTC. It is translated as CASSRIRTESSYEQYF.

J is TRBJ2-3 and V is TRBV19, with 10 bases lining up with TRBD2. The CDR3 has 18 amino acids. Germline V gives CDR1 LNHDA, CDR2 SQIVND (reference sequence). J gave up 2 bases and V 3 bases, and 11 bases lay outside the gene matches. The CDR3 is CASSMGLRTSGNTDTQYF. DNA of the CDR3: TGTGCCAGTAGTATGGGCCTACGGACTAGCGGAAACACAGATACGCAGTATTTT.

The V call is TRBV9, the J call TRBJ2-1; TRBD2 matches at 8 bases. The CDR3 is 15 amino acids. Germline loops: CDR1 SGDLS, CDR2 YYNGEE. The V gene end was trimmed by 4 bases and the J gene end by 8 bases; junction bases not matched to a gene: 11. The CDR3 DNA reads as TGTGCCAGCAGCACGGGGACGGGAGGGAGGTATGAGCAGTTCTTC. Residues: CASSTGTGGRYEQFF.

There are a few counts of this clone. The V gene is TRBV2, the J gene TRBJ2-5; D ambiguous. The germline V gene encodes CDR1 SNHLY and CDR2 FYNNEI. The germline V and J ends were trimmed by 7 bases and 2 bases, with 14 bases remaining between them. The CDR3 runs 14 residues. The CDR3 spells CASNHIVKQETQYF. In DNA form, the CDR3 reads TGTGCCAGCAATCATATAGTTAAACAAGAGACCCAGTACTTC. Together with reference TRBV2 and TRBJ2-5, the CDR3 gives the full variable domain: EPEVTQTPSHQVTQMGQEVILRCVPISNHLYFYWYRQILGQKVEFLVSFYNNEISEKSEIFDDQFSVERPDGSNFTLKIRSTKLEDSAMYFCASNHIVKQETQYFGPGTRLLVL.

The chain links TRBV19 to TRBJ1-1, with no clear D. The CDR3 covers 14 residues. Germline CDR1 reads LNHDA; CDR2 reads SQIVND (reference sequence). Trimming pared 0 bases from V and 4 bases from J, leaving 9 bases between. The CDR3 DNA reads as TGTGCCAGTAGTATAGAGGGGAGGGCCACTGAAGCTTTCTTT. This codes for CASSIEGRATEAFF.

The chain has TRBV7-9 and TRBJ1-2, with 8 nucleotides matching TRBD1. CDR3 length: 15 residues. The germline V gene encodes CDR1 SEHNR and CDR2 FQNEAQ (reference sequence). J was trimmed by 2 bases and V by 4 bases; bases with no gene match: 6. CDR3 sequence: CASSSWTGPNYGYTF. Here the CDR3 DNA reads TGTGCCAGCAGCTCTTGGACAGGGCCAAACTATGGCTACACCTTC.

The V gene is TRBV20-1, the J gene TRBJ2-1, with 7 bases aligning to TRBD2. CDR1 is DFQATT and CDR2 is SNEGSKA in the germline V gene (reference sequence). The junction had 9 bases not matched to a gene; V was cut back by 3 bases and J by 7 bases. CDR3 length: 14 residues. This chain's CDR3 is CSASPGRPRNEQFF. In DNA, the CDR3 is TGCAGTGCTAGTCCCGGGAGGCCAAGGAATGAGCAGTTCTTC.

The gene calls are TRBV19 and TRBJ2-3; 8 nucleotides line up with TRBD1. From germline, CDR1 is LNHDA and CDR2 SQIVND (reference sequence). Trimming cost V 8 bases and J 4 bases; bases outside gene matches: 23. The CDR3 length is 19 residues. The DNA for the CDR3 is TGTGCCAGTGGGAGTAGGGTTTTGCGGACAGGGTCCACCCCAGATACGCAGTATTTT. It encodes CASGSRVLRTGSTPDTQYF.

This chain joins TRBV6-5 and TRBJ2-1, with 8 positions matching TRBD1. J lost 10 bases, V lost 6 bases, and 11 bases had no gene match. The CDR3 is 14 residues long. The germline gives CDR1 MNHEY, CDR2 SVGAGI. The CDR3 loop is CASRNGDRGNEQFF. As DNA, the CDR3 is TGTGCCAGCAGGAACGGCGACAGGGGCAACGAGCAGTTCTTC.

This chain uses TRBV20-1 with TRBJ1-4; D remains ambiguous. From germline, CDR1 is DFQATT and CDR2 SNEGSKA (reference sequence). Trimming pared 3 bases from V and 4 bases from J, leaving 9 bases between. The CDR3 length is 13 residues. In nucleotides, the CDR3 is TGCAGTGCTAGTCGGAGCAATAATGAAAAACTGTTTTTT. It yields the protein CSASRSNNEKLFF.

This clone appeared many times. V is TRBV6-2 or TRBV6-3 and J is TRBJ2-3; a weak D match, TRBD2 (7 bases). Germline CDR1 MNHEY, CDR2 SVGEGT. V lost 2 bases and J lost 2, with 14 bases in between. This CDR3 comprises 16 residues. CDR3 coding DNA: TGTGCCAGCAGTTACCACAGGGAGGGAAACACAGATACGCAGTATTTT. Translated: CASSYHREGNTDTQYF.

The V call is TRBV29-1, the J call TRBJ2-7; D is perhaps TRBD1 (6 bases). CDR1 is SQVTM, CDR2 ANQGSEA, per germline. CDR3 length: 11 amino acids. Deletions cut 6 bases from V and 6 bases from J, with 12 bases between. The CDR3 spells CSVGAGVEQYF. The CDR3 DNA follows: TGCAGCGTGGGAGCAGGGGTCGAGCAGTACTTC.

This chain connects TRBV27 to TRBJ1-6, with 8 nucleotides matching TRBD1. The junction had 5 bases not matched to a gene; V was cut back by 5 bases and J by 2 bases. Germline-derived CDR1 and CDR2 are MNHEY and SMNVEV (reference sequence). This CDR3 has 16 amino acids. The CDR3 region has the DNA TGTGCCAGCAGTCTATGGACAGGGACCTATAATTCACCCCTCCACTTT. Protein sequence: CASSLWTGTYNSPLHF.